This TCR beta chain was identified during a study of blood T cell repertoires in COVID-19. Across the whole study: Acute-phase and convalescent COVID-19 samples originated in the United States, Italy and Spain.

The CDR3 contains 15 residues. Germline CDR1 is MGHDK and CDR2 is SYGVNS. V shed 4 bases and J 6 bases; nucleotides not matched to a gene: 7. The method was immunoSEQ multiplex PCR; TCRdb's version includes in-frame clones alone and lacks a portion of them. The sample records fewer than 350,000 clones, 70% to 90% being singletons. Cohort placement rested on clinical history that participants reported themselves. Source material: PBMCs or T cells enriched from blood (not recorded which). This rearrangement joins TRBV25-1 to TRBJ2-2, with 8 bases matching TRBD2. The TCR originated in a man aged 25-40 years who had recovered from COVID-19. Written as DNA, the CDR3 is TGTGCCAGCAGTGGCCGGACTAGCCCGGCCGGGGAGCTGTTTTTT. Translation gives CASSGRTSPAGELFF.